The clone carrying this TCR beta chain was recorded at least ten times. The antigen is not known. Synthesis of cDNA used 5'RACE (with 10-nucleotide random UMIs). A single record per CDR3 protein comes from TCRdb applying MiXCR to the 5' RACE reads. Of about 30,000 distinct CDR3 sequences in the sample, around 5.9% were seen once. This sample was taken from a study of neurological immune-mediated disorders. Study-level results: No sharing of CDR3 amino acid sequences was observed among expanded clones across subjects, suggesting private repertoires in all groups. HTLV-1-associated myelopathy showed the most TCR clonal expansion; multiple sclerosis the least, below healthy controls.

CDR1 and CDR2 (germline): SGHRS, YFSETQ. The CDR3 contains 13 residues. V lost 1 base to trimming and J lost 4 bases, with 5 bases between them. The receptor's source is a woman aged 50 to 60 in good health. The chain couples TRBV5-1 to TRBJ2-2; D is undetermined. The sample consisted of CD4+ T cells from blood. The CDR3 region has the DNA TGCGCCAGCAGCTTGAAGGCCACCGGGGAGCTGTTTTTT. It specifies CASSLKATGELFF.